Each of the 3 T cell receptor beta chains below was sequenced from the same sample in a study of vaccination and CD4 T cells after COVID-19. Treatment: roughly 11-day PBMC culture with coronavirus spike peptide pools or control peptides (ViraFEST assay). No cognate antigen is known for these TCRs. Cultured CD4+ T cells had their DNA profiled by the Oncomine TCR Beta short-read assay. TCRdb re-analysed the PCR reads in MiXCR, keeping a single row per CDR3 protein. The sample contains more than 10,000 distinct CDR3 sequences, around 48% of which appear only once. Sequenced sample: CD4+ T cells from blood, cultured in vitro. The receptors here all came from a human donor who had recovered from COVID-19.

This clonotype occurred a few times. The chain joins TRBV12-3 or TRBV12-4 to TRBJ2-3, with D unresolved. Trimming pared 4 bases from V and 4 bases from J, leaving 6 bases between. The CDR3 extends over 12 amino acids. This CDR3 reads CASSYAPDTQYF. The CDR3, as DNA: TGTGCCAGCAGTTATGCCCCAGATACGCAGTATTTT.

The chain has TRBV6-1 and TRBJ1-5; no reliable D call. This CDR3 is 13 amino acids long. Germline V gene lookup returns CDR1 MNHNS and CDR2 SASEGT. The V end was cut by 7 bases, the J end by 6 bases, with 13 bases between. This chain's CDR3 is CASTLTRAQPQHF. CDR3 bases: TGTGCCAGCACTTTAACTAGGGCTCAGCCCCAGCATTTT.

V and J are TRBV19 and TRBJ2-1; 12 bases agree with TRBD2. The germline gives CDR1 LNHDA, CDR2 SQIVND (reference sequence). J lost 1 base, V lost 4 bases, and 8 bases had no gene match. The CDR3 loop spans 18 amino acids. The CDR3 sequence: CASSTTSGGPTSYNEQFF. CDR3 coding DNA: TGTGCCAGTAGTACAACTAGCGGGGGGCCCACATCCTACAATGAGCAGTTCTTC. The full variable domain, rest sourced from reference TRBV19 and TRBJ2-1, is DGGITQSPKYLFRKEGQNVTLSCEQNLNHDAMYWYRQDPGQGLRLIYYSQIVNDFQKGDIAEGYSVSREKKESFPLTVTSAQKNPTAFYLCASSTTSGGPTSYNEQFFGPGTRLTVL.